A selection of T cell receptor beta chains follows, all from one sample in a study of cytomegalovirus exposure and HLA in healthy donors. Some clones are missing from TCRdb's copy, which holds only in-frame ones; the method was immunoSEQ multiplex PCR. The sample has 55,000 to 80,000 clones, approximately 75% seen once. The specimen sequenced was PBMCs. These TCRs come from a man between 60 and 70 years old in good health and CMV-seropositive. Each CDR3 is given with its conserved first and last residue. D genes are given only for firm matches.

>TRBV19|.|TRBJ1-1
CASSAGWSTEAFF
>TRBV6-4|.|TRBJ1-2
CASSDSKGQGRTLHGYTF
>TRBV19|.|TRBJ1-2
CASRGWTAYGYTF
>TRBV10-3|TRBD1|TRBJ1-4
CAISGTGSEKLFF
>TRBV19|.|TRBJ1-2
CASSQSLYGYTF
>TRBV7-8|.|TRBJ2-1
CASSIGQSSYNEQFF
>TRBV29-1|.|TRBJ2-2
CSVEPTRNGELFF
>TRBV5-1|TRBD2|TRBJ2-3
CASSPLAGGPGADTQYF
>TRBV5-1|.|TRBJ2-2
CASSFEGQTGELFF
>TRBV9|.|TRBJ1-2
CASSGIDITQANYGYTF
>TRBV5-1|.|TRBJ1-5
CASSLAGEVRQPQHF
>TRBV15|.|TRBJ2-5
CATSARGSQETQYF
>TRBV6-6|.|TRBJ2-3
CASGQILGGTDTQYF
>TRBV10-1|.|TRBJ2-7
CASSEWGSISYEQYF
>TRBV7-2|.|TRBJ2-5
CASSSQTGLQETQYF